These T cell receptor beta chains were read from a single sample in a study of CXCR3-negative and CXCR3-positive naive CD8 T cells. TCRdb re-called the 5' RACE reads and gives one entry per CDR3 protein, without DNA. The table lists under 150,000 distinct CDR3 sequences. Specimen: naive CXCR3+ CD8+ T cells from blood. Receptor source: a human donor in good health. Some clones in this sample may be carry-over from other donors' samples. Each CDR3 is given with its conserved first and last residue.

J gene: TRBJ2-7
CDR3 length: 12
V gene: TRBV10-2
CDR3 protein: CASSYTYYEQYF

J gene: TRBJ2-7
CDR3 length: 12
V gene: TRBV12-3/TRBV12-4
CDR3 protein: CASSIMPYEQYF

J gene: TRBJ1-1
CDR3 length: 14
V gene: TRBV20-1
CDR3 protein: CSARGGVLNTEAFF

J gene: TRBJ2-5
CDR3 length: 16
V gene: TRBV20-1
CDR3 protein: CSAKTVAGGQQETQYF

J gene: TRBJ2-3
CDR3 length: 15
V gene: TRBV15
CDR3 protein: CATSPKAGGRDTQYF

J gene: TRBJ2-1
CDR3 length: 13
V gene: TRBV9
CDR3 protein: CASSAPGDNEQFF

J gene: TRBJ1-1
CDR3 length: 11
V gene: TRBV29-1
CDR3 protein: CSPTGMGEAFF

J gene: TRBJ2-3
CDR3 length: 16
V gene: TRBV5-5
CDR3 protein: CASSLGLAGGTDTQYF

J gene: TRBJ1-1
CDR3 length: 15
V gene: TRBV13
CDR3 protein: CASSRLEQGWGEAFF

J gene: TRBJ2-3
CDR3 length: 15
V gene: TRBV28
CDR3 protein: CASSLGAGSTDTQYF

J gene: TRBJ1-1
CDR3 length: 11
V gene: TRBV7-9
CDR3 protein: CASSKDTEAFF

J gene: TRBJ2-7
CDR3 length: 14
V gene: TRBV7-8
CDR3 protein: CASSSTGASYEQYF

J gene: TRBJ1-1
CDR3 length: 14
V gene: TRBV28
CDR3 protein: CASSLGYSDPEAFF

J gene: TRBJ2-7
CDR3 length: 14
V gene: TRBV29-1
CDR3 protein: CSVEGVAGAYEQYF

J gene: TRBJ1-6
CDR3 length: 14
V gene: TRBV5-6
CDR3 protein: CASSLGSGNSPLHF

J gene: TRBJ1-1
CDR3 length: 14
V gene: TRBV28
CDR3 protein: CASSRTRVSTEAFF

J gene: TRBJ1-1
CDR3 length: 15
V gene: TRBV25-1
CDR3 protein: CASSAPSTGGTEAFF

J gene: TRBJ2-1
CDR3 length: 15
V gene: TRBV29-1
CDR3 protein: CSVARETGLLNEQFF

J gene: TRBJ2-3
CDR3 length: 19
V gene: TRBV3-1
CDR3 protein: CASSYYPSRTISSTDTQYF

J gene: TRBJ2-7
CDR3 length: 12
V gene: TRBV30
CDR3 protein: CAWSLDFGEQYF

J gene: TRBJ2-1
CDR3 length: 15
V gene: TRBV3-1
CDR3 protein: CASSPSGSGGIEQFF

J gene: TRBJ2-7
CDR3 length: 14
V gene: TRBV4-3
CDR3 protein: CASSPGLAGHEQYF

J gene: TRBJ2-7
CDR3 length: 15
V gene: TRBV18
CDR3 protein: CASSRGTKIDYEQYF

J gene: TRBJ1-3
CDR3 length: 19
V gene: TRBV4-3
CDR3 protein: CASSQDRLTGTGVGNTIYF

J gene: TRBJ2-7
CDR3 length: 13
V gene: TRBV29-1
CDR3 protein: CSAQGTVNYEQYF

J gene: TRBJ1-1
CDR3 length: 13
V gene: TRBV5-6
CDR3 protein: CASSSYADSGAFF

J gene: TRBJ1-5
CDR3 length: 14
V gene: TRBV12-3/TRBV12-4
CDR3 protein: CASSLGARNQPQHF

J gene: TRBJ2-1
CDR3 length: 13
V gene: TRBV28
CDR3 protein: CASRGTGFYEQFF

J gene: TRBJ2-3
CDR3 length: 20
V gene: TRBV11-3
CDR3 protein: CASSELTPQGTFSSTDTQYF

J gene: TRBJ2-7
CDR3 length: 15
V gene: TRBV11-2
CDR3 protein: CASSFSAGSGYEQYF

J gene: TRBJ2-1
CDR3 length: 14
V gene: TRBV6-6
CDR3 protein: CASSYSFLAGMVFF

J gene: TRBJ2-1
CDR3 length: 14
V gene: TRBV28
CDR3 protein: CASSLRVAGNEQFF

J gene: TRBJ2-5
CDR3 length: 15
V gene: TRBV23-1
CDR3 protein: CATTPHRPMEETQYF

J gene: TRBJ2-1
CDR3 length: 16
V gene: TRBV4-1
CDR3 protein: CASSSRTTGPADEQFF

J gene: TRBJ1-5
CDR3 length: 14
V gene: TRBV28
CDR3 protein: CASSSEDSNQPQHF

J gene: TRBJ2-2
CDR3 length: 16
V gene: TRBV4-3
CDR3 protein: CASSQDGVGSDGELFF

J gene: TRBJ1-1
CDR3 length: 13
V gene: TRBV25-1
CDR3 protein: CASGASPRVRAFF

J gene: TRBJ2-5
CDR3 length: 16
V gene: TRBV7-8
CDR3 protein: CASSLGLAGVEETQYF

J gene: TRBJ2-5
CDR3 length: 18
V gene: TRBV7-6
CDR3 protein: CASSFSRVAGEYGETQYF